This T cell receptor (beta chain) is from a study of T-cell memory formation after mild COVID-19 (dated by TCRdb to the early 2020s). Regarding the research as a whole: TCR sequence clusters from the two donors were largely donor specific. Two young, previously healthy adult volunteers made up the cohort, one male and one female. Longitudinal TCRalpha and TCRbeta repertoire sequencing tracked T-cell clones expanding and contracting after mild COVID-19 in a couple of donors.

The germline V gene sets CDR1 to SQVTM and CDR2 to ANQGSEA. The CDR3 starts with the cysteine, ends with the phenylalanine, and has 10 residues. Only the CDR3 part of the read is kept: 30 bases, read in frame from the first base. At the junction V is shortened by 5 bases and J by 4 bases, with 4 bases in between. PBMCs were isolated by Ficoll-Paque density gradient centrifugation. As concerns this clonotype: Its antigen is still unknown. Base quality data are lacking; no much larger clone is found one base away.

Broad study findings and their caveats: The study covered only a couple of mild cases, and larger cohorts including severe cases with pre-infection samples were considered necessary. Contracting CD4+ clones appeared mostly in the CM and EM memory subsets, whereas CD8+ clones were enriched in EMRA. From day 15 to 85, contracting clones showed balanced CD4/CD8 phenotypes, whereas a second wave of clones that expanded from day 15 to 37 leaned towards CD4+. The detection of some responding clones in pre-infection memory suggests that pre-existing cross-reactive memory T cells joined the SARS-CoV-2 response. Whether the second-wave clones peaking on day 37 were SARS-CoV-2 specific was not confirmed.

The instrument was an Illumina NovaSeq 6000. cDNA libraries for TCRalpha and TCRbeta were prepared by 5'RACE using constant-segment primers, with sample barcodes and unique molecular identifiers added. RNA was extracted from every sample with Trizol reagent. Libraries were amplified in two PCR steps, with a second sample barcode and Illumina TruSeq adapters added in the second step. Sequencing of the libraries was done on an Illumina NovaSeq, producing 2 x 150 bp paired-end reads. The study's own analysis went as follows. With migec v1.2.7, reads were demultiplexed and then collapsed into UMI-guided consensus sequences. Using mixcr v2.1.11, UMI consensuses were aligned to TRA and TRB V and J templates and then assembled into clonotypes. Clonotypes were classified as expanded or contracted when called significant by both edgeR and NoisET, with noise models trained on biological replicates. For edgeR calls, a false discovery rate-adjusted p below 0.01 and a log2 fold-change threshold of 1 were applied. As an exploratory analysis of dynamics, max-normalized trajectories of the 1000 most abundant clonotypes were examined with PCA combined with hierarchical clustering. Separately sequenced CD4+ and CD8+ repertoires were used to assign a CD4 or CD8 phenotype to each responding clone. TCRdb reworked the public reads: Q25 trimming with fastp, MiXCR clone assembly, productive beta chains retained. Rows are combined by CDR3 protein, so each entry shows the most common genes and DNA. The V and J calls and clone size are TCRdb's, not the authors'. This sample has approximately 560,000 distinct CDR3 sequences in its table, and approximately 15% of those were observed once. Around 7.8% of the sample is held by the ten biggest clonotypes.

The sample consisted of PBMCs or a T cell subset sorted from them (not recorded which). The sequence is built from TRBV29-1 and TRBJ2-3, with the identity of the D gene unclear. This TCR derives from an adult woman who had mild COVID-19 (a few samples of this study predate the infection). The sample titles of this study are shuffled in the database, so cell type and time point are left out; the donor was told from shared clones. The CDR3 region: CSVKADTQYF. The nucleotide sequence is given as TGCAGCGTTAAGGCAGATACGCAGTATTTT.